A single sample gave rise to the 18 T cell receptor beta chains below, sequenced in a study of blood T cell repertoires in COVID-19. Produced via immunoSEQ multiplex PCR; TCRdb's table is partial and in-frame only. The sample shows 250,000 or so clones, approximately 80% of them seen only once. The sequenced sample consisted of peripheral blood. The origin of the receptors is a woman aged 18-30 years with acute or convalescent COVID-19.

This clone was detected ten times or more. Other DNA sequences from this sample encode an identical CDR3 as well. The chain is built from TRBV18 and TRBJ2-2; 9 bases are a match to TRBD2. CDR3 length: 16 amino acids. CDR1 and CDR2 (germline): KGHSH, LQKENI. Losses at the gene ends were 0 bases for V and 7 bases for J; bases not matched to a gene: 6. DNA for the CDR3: TGTGCCAGCTCACCACCGGTTAGCGGGAGAGGCGGGGAGCTGTTTTTT. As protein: CASSPPVSGRGGELFF.

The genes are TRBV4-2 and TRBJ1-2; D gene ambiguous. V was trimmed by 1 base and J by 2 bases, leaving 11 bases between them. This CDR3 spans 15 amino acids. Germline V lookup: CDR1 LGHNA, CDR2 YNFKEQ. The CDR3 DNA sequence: TGTGCCAGCAGCCAAGCTCTGGCAGTAAACTATGGCTACACCTTC. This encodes CASSQALAVNYGYTF.

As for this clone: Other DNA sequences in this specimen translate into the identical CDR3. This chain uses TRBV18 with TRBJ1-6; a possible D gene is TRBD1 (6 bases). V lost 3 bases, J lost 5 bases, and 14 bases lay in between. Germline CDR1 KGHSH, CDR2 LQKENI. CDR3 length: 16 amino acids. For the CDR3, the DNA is TGTGCCAGCTCACCCGACAGGATCCGAAATAATTCACCCCTCCACTTT. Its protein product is CASSPDRIRNNSPLHF.

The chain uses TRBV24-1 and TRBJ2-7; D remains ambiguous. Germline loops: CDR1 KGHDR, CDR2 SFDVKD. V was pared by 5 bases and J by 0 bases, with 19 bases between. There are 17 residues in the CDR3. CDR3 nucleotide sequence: TGTGCCACCAGTGCCCGGATGACGGAGAAGGTCTCCTACGAGCAGTACTTC. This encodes CATSARMTEKVSYEQYF.

The DNA of the CDR3 is TGTGCCAGCAGCCGGGGACTATACCAAGAGACCCAGTACTTC. Protein product: CASSRGLYQETQYF. The chain links TRBV27 to TRBJ2-5; 7 nucleotides line up with TRBD2. Germline CDR1 is MNHEY and CDR2 is SMNVEV (reference sequence). V trimming: 6 bases; J trimming: 0 bases; junction bases outside the gene matches: 4. The CDR3 has 14 amino acids.

The chain's CDR3 is CASSFNTGDSGNTIYF. DNA of the CDR3: TGTGCCAGCAGCTTTAACACTGGAGACTCTGGAAACACCATATATTTT. The chain combines TRBV5-7 with TRBJ1-3, with unresolved D. TRBV5-7 is an ORF for which the function is uncertain. The CDR3 has 16 amino acids. Trimming took 2 bases from V and 0 from J, leaving 12 bases between them.

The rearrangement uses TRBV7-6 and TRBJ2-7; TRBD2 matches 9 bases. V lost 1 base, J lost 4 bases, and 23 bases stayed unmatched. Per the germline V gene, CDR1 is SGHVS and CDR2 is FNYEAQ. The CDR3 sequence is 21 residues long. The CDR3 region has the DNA TGTGCCAGCAGCTTAGATTCACAGCAGCCGGGGCCGGGACTAGCAATTTACGAGCAGTACTTC. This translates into CASSLDSQQPGPGLAIYEQYF.

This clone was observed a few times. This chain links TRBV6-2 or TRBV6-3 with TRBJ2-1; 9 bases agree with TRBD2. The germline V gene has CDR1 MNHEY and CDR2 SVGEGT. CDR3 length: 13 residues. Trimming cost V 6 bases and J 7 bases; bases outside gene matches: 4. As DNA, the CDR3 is TGTGCCAGCAGCTTGCTAGCGGGGAATGAGCAGTTCTTC. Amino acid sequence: CASSLLAGNEQFF.

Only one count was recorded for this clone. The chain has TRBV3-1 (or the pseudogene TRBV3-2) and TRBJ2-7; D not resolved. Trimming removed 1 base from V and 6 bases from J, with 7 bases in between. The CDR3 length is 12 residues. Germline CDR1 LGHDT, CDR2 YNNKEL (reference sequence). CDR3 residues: CASSQVTAEQYF. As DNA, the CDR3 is TGTGCCAGCAGCCAAGTAACAGCCGAGCAGTACTTC.

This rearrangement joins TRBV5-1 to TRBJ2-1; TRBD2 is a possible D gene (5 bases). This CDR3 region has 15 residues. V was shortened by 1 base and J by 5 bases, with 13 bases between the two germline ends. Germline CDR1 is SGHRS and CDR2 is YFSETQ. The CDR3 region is CASSLTVMRDNEQFF. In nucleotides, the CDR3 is TGCGCCAGCAGCTTGACGGTTATGAGGGACAATGAGCAGTTCTTC.

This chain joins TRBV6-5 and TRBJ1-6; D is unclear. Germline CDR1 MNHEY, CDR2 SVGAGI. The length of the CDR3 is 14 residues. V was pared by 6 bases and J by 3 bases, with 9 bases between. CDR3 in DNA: TGTGCCAGCAGAAGAGTTGACTATAATTCACCCCTCCACTTT. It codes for CASRRVDYNSPLHF.

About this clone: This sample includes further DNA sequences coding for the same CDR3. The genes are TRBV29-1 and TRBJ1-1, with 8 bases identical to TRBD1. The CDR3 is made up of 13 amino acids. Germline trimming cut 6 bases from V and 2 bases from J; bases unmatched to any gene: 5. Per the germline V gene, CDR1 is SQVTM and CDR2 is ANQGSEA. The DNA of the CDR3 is TGCAGCGTAGAACAGGGGGGTAACACTGAAGCTTTCTTT. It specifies CSVEQGGNTEAFF.

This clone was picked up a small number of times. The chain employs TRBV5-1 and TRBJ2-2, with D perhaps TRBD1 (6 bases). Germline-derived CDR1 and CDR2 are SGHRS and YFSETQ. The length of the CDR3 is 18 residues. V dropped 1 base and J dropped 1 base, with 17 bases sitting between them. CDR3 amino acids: CASSLMATGTENTGELFF. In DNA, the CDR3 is TGCGCCAGCAGCTTGATGGCCACAGGGACGGAGAACACCGGGGAGCTGTTTTTT.

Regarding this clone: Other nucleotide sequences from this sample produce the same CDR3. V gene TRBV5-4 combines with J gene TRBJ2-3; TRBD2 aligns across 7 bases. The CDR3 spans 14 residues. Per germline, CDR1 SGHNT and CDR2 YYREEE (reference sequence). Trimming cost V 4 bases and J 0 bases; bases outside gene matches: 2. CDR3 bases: TGTGCCAGCAGCCTTAGCGGGAGCACAGATACGCAGTATTTT. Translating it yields CASSLSGSTDTQYF.

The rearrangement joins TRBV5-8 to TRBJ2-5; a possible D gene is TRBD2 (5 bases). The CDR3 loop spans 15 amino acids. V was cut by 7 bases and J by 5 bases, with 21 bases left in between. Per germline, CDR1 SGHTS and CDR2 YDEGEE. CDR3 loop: CASSSRRGLGETQYF. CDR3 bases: TGTGCCAGCTCATCGCGCCGGGGTCTGGGGGAGACCCAGTACTTC.

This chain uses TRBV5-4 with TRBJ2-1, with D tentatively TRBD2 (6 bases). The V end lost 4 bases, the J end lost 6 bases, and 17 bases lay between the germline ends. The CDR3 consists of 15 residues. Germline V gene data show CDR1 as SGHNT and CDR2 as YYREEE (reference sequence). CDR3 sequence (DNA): TGTGCCAGCAGCCCACTTGAATCCGGGAGCAATGAGCAGTTCTTC. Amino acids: CASSPLESGSNEQFF.

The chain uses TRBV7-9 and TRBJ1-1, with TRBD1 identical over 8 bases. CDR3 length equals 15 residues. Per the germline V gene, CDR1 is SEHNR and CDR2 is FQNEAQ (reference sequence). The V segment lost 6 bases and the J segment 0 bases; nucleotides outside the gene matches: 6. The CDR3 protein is CASSPAGGLNTEAFF. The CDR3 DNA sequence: TGTGCCAGCAGTCCTGCAGGGGGCTTGAACACTGAAGCTTTCTTT.

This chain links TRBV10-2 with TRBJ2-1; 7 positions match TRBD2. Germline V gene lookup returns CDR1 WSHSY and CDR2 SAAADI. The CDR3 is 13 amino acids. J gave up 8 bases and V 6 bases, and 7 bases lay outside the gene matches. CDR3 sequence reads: CASRGLVAHEQFF. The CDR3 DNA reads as TGCGCCAGCAGAGGACTAGTTGCCCATGAGCAGTTCTTC.